This T cell receptor beta chain emerged from a study of cytomegalovirus exposure and HLA in healthy donors. The study's findings and limits: It was in a later analysis that TCR association rates were seen to vary by HLA locus, highest for DRB1 and lowest for HLA-C. As immune exposure information, only CMV serostatus was available. Presence/absence comparisons presumed near-even sequencing depth among donors.

V lost 3 bases and J 12 bases, leaving 14 bases between the germline ends. Germline V CDR1 and CDR2: SEHNR, FQNEAQ (reference sequence). The CDR3 runs 13 residues. The PCR employed 60 Vbeta primers together with 13 Jbeta primers. Original analysis: Approximately 11 million shared chains were among the roughly 78 million unique TCR beta chains that a later analysis counted. Only in-frame clones appear in the TCRdb table, and some are missing; sequencing was by immunoSEQ multiplex PCR. The DNA was the basis for D and trimming; V, J and clone size are from that table. The sample lists more than 150,000 clones, over 75% occurring once. Regarding this clone: Its antigen is undetermined.

This chain joins TRBV7-9 and TRBJ1-4; D call uncertain. The clonotype was recovered from a middle-aged man in good health and CMV-seropositive. Sequences were obtained from PBMCs. Here the CDR3 reads CASSFPPPAELFF. As DNA, the CDR3 is TGTGCCAGCAGCTTTCCCCCCCCTGCAGAACTGTTTTTT.